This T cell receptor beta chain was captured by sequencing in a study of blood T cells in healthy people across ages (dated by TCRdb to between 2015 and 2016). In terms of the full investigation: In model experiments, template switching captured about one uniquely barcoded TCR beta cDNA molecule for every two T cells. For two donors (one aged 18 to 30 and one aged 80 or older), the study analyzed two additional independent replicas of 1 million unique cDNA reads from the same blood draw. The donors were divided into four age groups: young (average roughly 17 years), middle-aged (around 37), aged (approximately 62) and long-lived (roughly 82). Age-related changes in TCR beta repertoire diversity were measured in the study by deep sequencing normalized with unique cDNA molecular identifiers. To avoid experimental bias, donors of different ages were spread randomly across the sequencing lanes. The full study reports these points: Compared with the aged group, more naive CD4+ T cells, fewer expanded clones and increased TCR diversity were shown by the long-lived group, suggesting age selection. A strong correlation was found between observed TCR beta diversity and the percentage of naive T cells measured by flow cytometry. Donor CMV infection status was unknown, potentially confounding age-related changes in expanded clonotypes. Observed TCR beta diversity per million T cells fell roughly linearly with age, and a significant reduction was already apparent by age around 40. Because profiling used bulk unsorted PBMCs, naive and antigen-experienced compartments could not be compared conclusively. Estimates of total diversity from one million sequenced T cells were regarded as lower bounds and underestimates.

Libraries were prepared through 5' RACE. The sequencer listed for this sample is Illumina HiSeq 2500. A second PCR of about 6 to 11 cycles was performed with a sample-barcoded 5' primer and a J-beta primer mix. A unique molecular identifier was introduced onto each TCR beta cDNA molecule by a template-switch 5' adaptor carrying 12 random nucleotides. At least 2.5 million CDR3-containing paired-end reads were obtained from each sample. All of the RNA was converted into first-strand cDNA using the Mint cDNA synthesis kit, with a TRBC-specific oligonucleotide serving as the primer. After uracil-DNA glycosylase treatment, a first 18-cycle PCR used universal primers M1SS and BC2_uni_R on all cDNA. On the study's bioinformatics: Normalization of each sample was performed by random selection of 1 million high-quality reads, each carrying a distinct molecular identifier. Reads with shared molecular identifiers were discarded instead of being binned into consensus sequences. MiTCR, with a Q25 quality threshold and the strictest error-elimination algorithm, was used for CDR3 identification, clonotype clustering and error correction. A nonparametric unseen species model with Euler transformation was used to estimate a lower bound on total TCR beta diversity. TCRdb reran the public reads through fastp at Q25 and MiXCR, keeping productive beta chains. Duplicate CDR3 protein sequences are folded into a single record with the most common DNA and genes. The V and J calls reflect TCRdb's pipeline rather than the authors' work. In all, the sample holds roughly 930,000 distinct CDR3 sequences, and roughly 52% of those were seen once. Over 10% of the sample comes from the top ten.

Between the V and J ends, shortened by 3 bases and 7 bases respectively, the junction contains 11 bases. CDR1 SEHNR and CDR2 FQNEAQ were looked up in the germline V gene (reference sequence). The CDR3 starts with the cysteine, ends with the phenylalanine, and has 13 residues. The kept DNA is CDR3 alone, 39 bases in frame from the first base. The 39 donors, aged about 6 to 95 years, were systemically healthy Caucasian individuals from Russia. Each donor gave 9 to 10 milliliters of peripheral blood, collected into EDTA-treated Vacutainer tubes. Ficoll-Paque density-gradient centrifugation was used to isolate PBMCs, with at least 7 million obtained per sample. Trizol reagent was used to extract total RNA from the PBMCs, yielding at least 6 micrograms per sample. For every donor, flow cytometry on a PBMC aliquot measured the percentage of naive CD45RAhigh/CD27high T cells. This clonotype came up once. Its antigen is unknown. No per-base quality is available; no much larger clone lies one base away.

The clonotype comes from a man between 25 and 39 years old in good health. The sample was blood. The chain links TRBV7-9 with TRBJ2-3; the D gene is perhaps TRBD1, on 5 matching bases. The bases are TGTGCCAGCAGCTTTCAGGGCGAAAATACGCAGTATTTT. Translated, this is CASSFQGENTQYF.